The 31 T cell receptor beta chains in this list originate from one sample, sequenced in a study of OX40 agonist ivuxolimab in advanced cancers. The assay was immunoSEQ multiplex PCR, and TCRdb's table has in-frame clones only and misses some. The table shows 63,000 or so clones, with about four fifths occurring only once. The source material was CD4+ or CD8+ T cells sorted from blood, sampled in a trial of the OX40 agonist ivuxolimab. These receptors were taken from an adult with an advanced solid tumor such as melanoma, head and neck, liver or kidney cancer.

This chain connects TRBV7-2 to TRBJ1-2, with a weak D call TRBD1 (6 bases). The V gene lost 2 bases and the J gene lost 5 bases, with 24 bases spanning the gap. This CDR3 has 18 residues. CDR1 and CDR2 from the germline V gene are SGHTA and FQGNSA. Here the CDR3 DNA reads TGTGCCAGCAGCTTAACCCTACAAGGGGGTCATGTTCGATATGGCTACACCTTC. Its protein is CASSLTLQGGHVRYGYTF.

This sequence joins TRBV5-6 and TRBJ2-5; TRBD1 agrees at 7 bases. V dropped 3 bases and J dropped 4; count of bases not matched to a gene: 6. The CDR3 sequence is 14 residues long. CDR1 and CDR2 from the germline V gene are SGHDT and YYEEEE. The CDR3 protein is CASSSTRQGETQYF. CDR3 DNA sequence: TGTGCCAGCAGCTCGACGAGACAGGGAGAGACCCAGTACTTC.

V usage is TRBV7-6 and J usage is TRBJ1-1, with D possibly being TRBD1 (6 bases). This CDR3 has 14 amino acids. CDR1 is SGHVS and CDR2 is FNYEAQ in the germline V gene. The V gene lost 8 bases and the J gene lost 1 base, with 14 bases spanning the gap. CDR3 bases: TGTGCCAGCGCGAGGATGACAGGGAACACTGAAGCTTTCTTT. The encoded protein is CASARMTGNTEAFF.

The CDR3 loop reads CASIRGRGLSGANVLTF. CDR3 bases: TGTGCCAGCATCAGGGGCAGGGGGCTCTCTGGGGCCAACGTCCTGACTTTC. The gene calls are TRBV2 and TRBJ2-6, with 8 nucleotides matching TRBD1. The length of the CDR3 is 17 residues. CDR1 is SNHLY, CDR2 FYNNEI, per germline. With 7 bases clipped from V and 0 bases from J, the junction kept 8 bases outside the gene matches.

V usage is TRBV5-1 and J usage is TRBJ2-2, with TRBD1 matching over 8 bases. CDR1 is SGHRS and CDR2 is YFSETQ in the germline V gene. With V trimmed by 4 bases and J by 6 bases, 5 bases remained unmatched. The CDR3 is made up of 14 amino acids. In DNA, the CDR3 is TGCGCCAGCAGCCCTGGACAGGGATCCGGGGAGCTGTTTTTT. Residues: CASSPGQGSGELFF.

The genes are TRBV6-5 and TRBJ2-3, with D perhaps being TRBD1 or TRBD2 (5 bases each). CDR1 is MNHEY and CDR2 is SVGAGI in the germline V gene. The CDR3 sequence is 14 residues long. V was shortened by 7 bases and J by 2 bases, with 13 bases between the two germline ends. The CDR3 nucleotides are TGTGCCAGCACCCAGGGACGGTACACAGATACGCAGTATTTT. This encodes CASTQGRYTDTQYF.

This chain uses TRBV30 with TRBJ1-4, with D maybe TRBD1 (5 bases). CDR3 size: 15 residues. CDR1 is GTSNPN and CDR2 is SVGIG in the germline V gene (reference sequence). The germline V and J ends were trimmed by 1 base and 8 bases, with 17 bases remaining between them. The DNA of the CDR3 is TGTGCCTGGAGTGACCCGGGCAGGGCGGGAGAAAAACTGTTTTTT. This translates into CAWSDPGRAGEKLFF. Combining the CDR3 with reference TRBV30 and TRBJ1-4 gives the whole variable domain SQTIHQWPATLVQPVGSPLSLECTVEGTSNPNLYWYRQAAGRGLQLLFYSVGIGQISSEVPQNLSASRPQDRQFILSSKKLLLSDSGFYLCAWSDPGRAGEKLFFGSGTQLSVL.

CDR3 amino acids: CAWRNAGQEEKLFF. As DNA, the CDR3 is TGTGCCTGGAGGAACGCAGGGCAAGAGGAAAAACTGTTTTTT. This chain uses TRBV30 with TRBJ1-4; maybe TRBD1 (5 bases). Trimming shortened V by 3 bases and J by 8 bases, and 16 bases separated the two germline ends. From germline, CDR1 is GTSNPN and CDR2 SVGIG (reference sequence). The CDR3 spans 14 residues.

The chain carries TRBV11-2 and TRBJ2-7, with D possibly being TRBD1 or TRBD2 (5 bases each). The CDR3 loop spans 15 amino acids. Trimming shortened V by 2 bases and J by 2 bases, and 13 bases separated the two germline ends. Germline V gene lookup returns CDR1 SGHAT and CDR2 FQNNGV. The CDR3 here is CASSLNSGAAYEQYF. In DNA, the CDR3 is TGTGCCAGCAGCTTAAATTCCGGGGCCGCCTACGAGCAGTACTTC. Filled out from reference TRBV11-2 and TRBJ2-7, the complete variable domain reads EAGVAQSPRYKIIEKRQSVAFWCNPISGHATLYWYQQILGQGPKLLIQFQNNGVVDDSQLPKDRFSAERLKGVDSTLKIQPAKLEDSAVYLCASSLNSGAAYEQYFGPGTRLTVT.

The chain has TRBV7-6 and TRBJ2-7; no reliable D call. The CDR3 loop spans 15 amino acids. V was shortened by 5 bases and J by 0 bases, with 14 bases between the two germline ends. The germline CDR1 and CDR2 sequences are SGHVS and FNYEAQ. The CDR3 DNA is TGTGCCAGCAGCGAACAGCTACCGAGCTCCTACGAGCAGTACTTC. It yields the protein CASSEQLPSSYEQYF.

Worth noting for this clone: The same CDR3 is also encoded by other DNA sequences in this sample. V gene TRBV5-1 combines with J gene TRBJ2-1; 7 positions agree with TRBD1. The germline V gene encodes CDR1 SGHRS and CDR2 YFSETQ. There are 12 residues in the CDR3. The V segment lost 4 bases and the J segment 8 bases; nucleotides outside the gene matches: 3. The chain's CDR3 is CASSQTGDEQFF. The CDR3 bases are TGCGCCAGCAGCCAAACAGGGGATGAGCAGTTCTTC.

V and J are TRBV7-2 and TRBJ2-1; 9 nucleotides agree with TRBD2. The CDR3 contains 15 residues. Germline-derived CDR1 and CDR2 are SGHTA and FQGNSA. The V gene end was trimmed by 5 bases and the J gene end by 6 bases; junction bases not matched to a gene: 8. The CDR3 spells CASSEAGTSRNEQFF. CDR3 nucleotides: TGTGCCAGCAGCGAAGCCGGGACTAGCCGCAATGAGCAGTTCTTC.

The CDR3 nucleotides are TGTGCCAGCAGCGTAGCCTCCCACCCCTACGGGGGAAACATCTACACAGATACGCAGTATTTT. Protein: CASSVASHPYGGNIYTDTQYF. The V gene is TRBV9, the J gene TRBJ2-3, with D perhaps matching TRBD2 (6 bases). The CDR3 consists of 21 residues. The V end lost 0 bases, the J end lost 2 bases, and 28 bases lay between the germline ends. The germline V gene has CDR1 SGDLS and CDR2 YYNGEE.

V and J are TRBV29-1 and TRBJ1-2; D is possibly TRBD1 (5 bases). CDR3 length: 13 amino acids. V shed 4 bases and J shed 6 bases, with 15 bases lying between them. Looked up from germline, CDR1 is SQVTM and CDR2 is ANQGSEA. As DNA, the CDR3 is TGCAGCGTTGCCCGGGTGGGAGGGGATGGCTACACCTTC. This codes for CSVARVGGDGYTF. Based on the CDR3 plus reference TRBV29-1 and TRBJ1-2, the full variable domain is SAVISQKPSRDICQRGTSLTIQCQVDSQVTMMFWYRQQPGQSLTLIATANQGSEATYESGFVIDKFPISRPNLTFSTLTVSNMSPEDSSIYLCSVARVGGDGYTFGSGTRLTVV.

The rearrangement links TRBV19 to TRBJ2-6; D is unclear. CDR1 LNHDA and CDR2 SQIVND come from the germline V gene (reference sequence). This CDR3 is 16 amino acids long. The V end lost 2 bases, the J end lost 1 base, and 9 bases lay between the germline ends. This CDR3 reads CASSIWTASGANVLTF. DNA of the CDR3: TGTGCCAGTAGTATATGGACCGCGTCTGGGGCCAACGTCCTGACTTTC.

The chain links TRBV10-1 to TRBJ1-1; the D is unclear. CDR3 length: 16 residues. Trimming pared 0 bases from V and 1 base from J, leaving 12 bases between. Looked up from germline, CDR1 is WNHNN and CDR2 is SYGVQD (reference sequence). The CDR3 protein is CASSESKGHPNTEAFF. The CDR3 region has the DNA TGCGCCAGCAGTGAGTCCAAAGGGCATCCGAACACTGAAGCTTTCTTT.

This chain uses TRBV7-6 with TRBJ2-7; the match to TRBD1 covers 11 bases. Trimming took 5 bases from V and 3 from J; bases not matched to a gene: 6. CDR3 length: 15 residues. Germline V gene data show CDR1 as SGHVS and CDR2 as FNYEAQ. The DNA of the CDR3 is TGTGCCAGCAGCGAAGCGGGACAGGGGGTCTACGAGCAGTACTTC. Protein sequence: CASSEAGQGVYEQYF.

This clone was seen a single time. This chain uses TRBV7-2 with TRBJ1-6; 9 bases are shared with TRBD1. CDR3 size: 16 residues. Trimming at V came to 2 bases and at J to 7 bases, leaving 6 bases not matched to a gene. Germline CDR1 SGHTA, CDR2 FQGNSA. This CDR3 reads CASSLWGQGGNSPLHF. CDR3 coding DNA: TGTGCCAGCAGCTTATGGGGACAGGGAGGGAATTCACCCCTCCACTTT.

CDR3 sequence (DNA): TGTGCCAGCACAGGGCCCCCCTATAATTCACCCCTCCACTTT. Encoded protein: CASTGPPYNSPLHF. The chain has TRBV28 and TRBJ1-6, with a possible D match to TRBD1 (5 bases). This CDR3 contains 14 residues. Trimming shortened V by 7 bases and J by 2 bases, and 9 bases separated the two germline ends. The germline CDR1 and CDR2 sequences are MDHEN and SYDVKM.

The V call is TRBV20-1, the J call TRBJ2-3; maybe TRBD2 (5 bases). The CDR3 spans 11 residues. The germline V gene encodes CDR1 DFQATT and CDR2 SNEGSKA (reference sequence). Trimming stripped 7 bases from V and 4 bases from J, with 9 bases between. The CDR3 region has the DNA TGCAGTGAGGGAGCGGCAGATACGCAGTATTTT. This codes for CSEGAADTQYF.

The chain recombines TRBV2 with TRBJ1-2; D unclear. This CDR3 comprises 13 residues. The germline V and J ends were trimmed by 7 bases and 10 bases, with 19 bases remaining between them. CDR1 and CDR2 from the germline V gene are SNHLY and FYNNEI. The CDR3 DNA sequence: TGTGCCAGCACCCTCTTGGTAGAGAGCTTCTACACCTTC. Its translation is CASTLLVESFYTF.

This clone appeared once. This chain joins TRBV5-6 and TRBJ2-1; 10 bases map to TRBD2. In germline, CDR1 is SGHDT, CDR2 YYEEEE. The CDR3 extends over 16 amino acids. J gave up 0 bases and V 6 bases, and 6 bases lay outside the gene matches. CDR3 loop: CASNERGGSSYNEQFF. CDR3 in DNA: TGTGCCAGCAACGAGCGGGGGGGCAGCTCCTACAATGAGCAGTTCTTC.

This clone was picked up a small number of times. The rearrangement links TRBV12-5 to TRBJ1-5; the D is unclear. There are 13 residues in the CDR3. Per the germline V gene, CDR1 is LGHNT and CDR2 is FRNRAP. The V and J ends lost 7 bases and 0 bases respectively, with 7 bases between them. CDR3: CASALNSNQPQHF. DNA for the CDR3: TGTGCTAGTGCCCTTAATAGCAATCAGCCCCAGCATTTT.

This chain links TRBV29-1 with TRBJ2-5, with 10 bases that match TRBD1. Looked up from germline, CDR1 is SQVTM and CDR2 is ANQGSEA. V dropped 2 bases and J dropped 0; count of bases not matched to a gene: 6. This CDR3 comprises 16 residues. DNA for the CDR3: TGCAGCGTTGAACCTTACGGGACAGGGGACCAAGAGACCCAGTACTTC. It is translated as CSVEPYGTGDQETQYF.

V gene TRBV19 combines with J gene TRBJ2-7, with D possibly matching TRBD1 (5 bases). Trimming removed 3 bases from V and 6 bases from J, with 9 bases in between. The CDR3 covers 12 residues. Germline loops: CDR1 LNHDA, CDR2 SQIVND (reference sequence). CDR3: CASSMQGPEQYF. CDR3 DNA: TGTGCCAGTAGTATGCAGGGTCCCGAGCAGTACTTC. Using reference TRBV19 and TRBJ2-7 for the parts outside the CDR3, the full variable domain is DGGITQSPKYLFRKEGQNVTLSCEQNLNHDAMYWYRQDPGQGLRLIYYSQIVNDFQKGDIAEGYSVSREKKESFPLTVTSAQKNPTAFYLCASSMQGPEQYFGPGTRLTVT.

This clone was recorded a few times. The J gene is TRBJ1-2, the V gene TRBV5-1; 7 bases line up with TRBD1. CDR3 length: 13 amino acids. The germline CDR1 and CDR2 sequences are SGHRS and YFSETQ. J lost 6 bases, V lost 2 bases, and 4 bases had no gene match. CDR3 nucleotides: TGCGCCAGCAGCTTTCAGGGGGAGGATGGCTACACCTTC. Translating gives CASSFQGEDGYTF.

The CDR3 DNA sequence: TGTGCCAGCAGTTCGGCTCGTCCGAACACCGGGGAGCTGTTTTTT. Residues: CASSSARPNTGELFF. The V and J genes are TRBV5-5 and TRBJ2-2; D not certain. Germline values: CDR1 SGHKS, CDR2 YYEKEE (reference sequence). The CDR3 sequence is 15 residues long. Deletions cut 5 bases from V and 0 bases from J, with 11 bases between.

The chain combines TRBV5-4 with TRBJ2-3, with D maybe TRBD2 (7 bases). This CDR3 is 15 amino acids long. Germline-derived CDR1 and CDR2 are SGHNT and YYREEE (reference sequence). V was trimmed by 4 bases and J by 3 bases, leaving 15 bases between them. The CDR3 nucleotides are TGTGCCAGCAGCAAGGGGGGGGGCGGAACAGATACGCAGTATTTT. This gives the protein CASSKGGGGTDTQYF.

This clone was detected once. J is TRBJ2-7 and V is TRBV7-2; 14 nucleotides match TRBD2. This CDR3 spans 17 amino acids. Germline loops: CDR1 SGHTA, CDR2 FQGNSA. Trimming cost V 8 bases and J 2 bases; bases outside gene matches: 11. CDR3 amino acids: CASRRSGLAGETYEQYF. In nucleotides, the CDR3 is TGTGCCAGCCGGCGGTCGGGACTAGCGGGGGAAACCTACGAGCAGTACTTC.

This chain joins TRBV5-8 and TRBJ2-2; D is ambiguous. The CDR3 has 16 residues. V lost 0 bases to trimming and J lost 1 base, with 10 bases between them. Germline V gene lookup returns CDR1 SGHTS and CDR2 YDEGEE. The chain's CDR3 is CASSLGLVGNTGELFF. Here the CDR3 DNA reads TGTGCCAGCAGCTTGGGGCTGGTCGGGAACACCGGGGAGCTGTTTTTT.

This chain links TRBV4-1 with TRBJ2-2; D is perhaps TRBD1 or TRBD2 (5 bases each). V shed 4 bases and J shed 3 bases, with 15 bases lying between them. CDR1 and CDR2 from the germline V gene are MGHRA and YSYEKL. The CDR3 loop spans 16 amino acids. CDR3 amino acids: CASSLGRGVDTGELFF. CDR3 coding DNA: TGCGCCAGCAGCCTGGGTCGAGGGGTGGACACCGGGGAGCTGTTTTTT.